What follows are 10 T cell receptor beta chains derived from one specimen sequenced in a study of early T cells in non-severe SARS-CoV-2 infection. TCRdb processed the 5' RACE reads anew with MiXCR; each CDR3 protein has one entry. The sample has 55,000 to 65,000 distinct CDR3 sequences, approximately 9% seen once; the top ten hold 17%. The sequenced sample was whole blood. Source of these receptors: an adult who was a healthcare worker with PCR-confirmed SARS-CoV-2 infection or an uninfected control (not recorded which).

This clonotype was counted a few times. The CDR3 region is CASSVRPDPNEKLFF. In nucleotides, the CDR3 is TGTGCCAGCAGCGTGCGTCCGGATCCCAATGAAAAACTGTTTTTT. The rearrangement joins TRBV9 to TRBJ1-4; D remains ambiguous. Germline V CDR1 and CDR2: SGDLS, YYNGEE. V was clipped by 2 bases and J by 5 bases, with 13 bases between them. This CDR3 is 15 amino acids long.

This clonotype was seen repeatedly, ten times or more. The CDR3 bases are TGCAGTGCTAGGGAGACAGAATACGAGCAGTACTTC. This codes for CSARETEYEQYF. The rearrangement joins TRBV20-1 to TRBJ2-7; D might be TRBD1 (5 bases). This CDR3 contains 12 residues. Between the trimmed V and J ends, which lost 3 bases and 4 bases, there was a span of 10 bases. The germline V gene encodes CDR1 DFQATT and CDR2 SNEGSKA (reference sequence).

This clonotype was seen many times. CDR3 nucleotide sequence: TGTGCCATCAGCCCGGGACAGCTGCAAGAGACCCAGTACTTC. Translated: CAISPGQLQETQYF. The chain joins TRBV10-3 to TRBJ2-5, with TRBD1 matching over 7 bases. Germline V gene lookup returns CDR1 ENHRY and CDR2 SYGVKD. V was clipped by 6 bases and J by 2 bases; unmatched bases: 6. The CDR3 consists of 14 residues.

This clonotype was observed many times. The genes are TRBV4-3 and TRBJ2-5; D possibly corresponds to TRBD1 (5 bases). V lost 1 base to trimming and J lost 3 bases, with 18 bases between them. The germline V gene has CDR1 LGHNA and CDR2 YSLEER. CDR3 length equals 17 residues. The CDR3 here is CASSQALGWGVKETQYF. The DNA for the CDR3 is TGCGCCAGCAGCCAAGCGTTGGGCTGGGGCGTGAAAGAGACCCAGTACTTC.

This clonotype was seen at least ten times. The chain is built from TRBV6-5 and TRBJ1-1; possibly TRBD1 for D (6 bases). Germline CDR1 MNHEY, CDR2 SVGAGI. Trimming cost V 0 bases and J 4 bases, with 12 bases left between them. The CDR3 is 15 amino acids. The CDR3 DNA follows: TGTGCCAGCAGTTACTCGAAACAGGGTCCCACTGAAGCTTTCTTT. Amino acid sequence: CASSYSKQGPTEAFF.

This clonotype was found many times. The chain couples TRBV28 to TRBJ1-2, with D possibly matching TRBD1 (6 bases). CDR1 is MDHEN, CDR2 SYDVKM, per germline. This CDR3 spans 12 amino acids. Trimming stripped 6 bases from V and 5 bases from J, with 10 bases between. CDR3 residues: CASRETGYGYTF. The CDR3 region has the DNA TGTGCCAGCAGGGAAACAGGGTATGGCTACACCTTC.

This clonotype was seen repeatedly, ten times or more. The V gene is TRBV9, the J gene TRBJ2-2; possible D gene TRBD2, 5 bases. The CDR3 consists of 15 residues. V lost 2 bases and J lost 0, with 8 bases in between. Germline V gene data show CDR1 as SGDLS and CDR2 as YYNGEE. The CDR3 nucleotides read TGTGCCAGCAGCGTTGCGGGTGCGAACACCGGGGAGCTGTTTTTT. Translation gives CASSVAGANTGELFF.

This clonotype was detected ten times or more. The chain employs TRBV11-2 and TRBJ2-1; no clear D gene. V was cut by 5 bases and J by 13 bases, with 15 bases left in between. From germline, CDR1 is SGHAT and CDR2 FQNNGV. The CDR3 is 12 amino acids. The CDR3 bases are TGTGCCAGCAGCCCCAGTTTTCGGGTACAGTTCTTC. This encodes CASSPSFRVQFF.

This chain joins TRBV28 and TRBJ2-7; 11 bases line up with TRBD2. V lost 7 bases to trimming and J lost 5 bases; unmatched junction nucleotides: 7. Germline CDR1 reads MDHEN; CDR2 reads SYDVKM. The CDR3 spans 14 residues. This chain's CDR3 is CASITSGRVHEQYF. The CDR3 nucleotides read TGTGCCAGCATTACTAGCGGGAGAGTCCACGAGCAGTACTTC.

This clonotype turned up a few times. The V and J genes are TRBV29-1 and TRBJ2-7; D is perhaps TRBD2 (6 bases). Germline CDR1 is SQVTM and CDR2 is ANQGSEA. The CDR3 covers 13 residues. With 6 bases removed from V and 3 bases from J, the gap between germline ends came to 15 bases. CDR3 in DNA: TGCAGCGTCGGACTTGTGGGAGGCTACGAGCAGTACTTC. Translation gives CSVGLVGGYEQYF.